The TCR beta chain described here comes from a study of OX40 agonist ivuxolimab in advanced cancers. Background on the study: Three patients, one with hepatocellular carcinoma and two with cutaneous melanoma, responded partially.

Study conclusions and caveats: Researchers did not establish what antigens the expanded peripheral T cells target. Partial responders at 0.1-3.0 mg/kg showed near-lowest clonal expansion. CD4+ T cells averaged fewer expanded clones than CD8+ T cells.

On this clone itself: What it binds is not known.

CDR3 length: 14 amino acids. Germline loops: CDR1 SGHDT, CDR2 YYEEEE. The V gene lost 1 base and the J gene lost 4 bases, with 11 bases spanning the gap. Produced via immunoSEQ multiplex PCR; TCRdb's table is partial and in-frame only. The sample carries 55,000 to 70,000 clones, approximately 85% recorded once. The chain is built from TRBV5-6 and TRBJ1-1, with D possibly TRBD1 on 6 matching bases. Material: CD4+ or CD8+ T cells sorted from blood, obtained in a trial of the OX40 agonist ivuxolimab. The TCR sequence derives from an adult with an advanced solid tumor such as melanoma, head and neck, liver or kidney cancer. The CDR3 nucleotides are TGTGCCAGCAGCTTGTGGGGGCTCGGCACTGAAGCTTTCTTT. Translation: CASSLWGLGTEAFF.